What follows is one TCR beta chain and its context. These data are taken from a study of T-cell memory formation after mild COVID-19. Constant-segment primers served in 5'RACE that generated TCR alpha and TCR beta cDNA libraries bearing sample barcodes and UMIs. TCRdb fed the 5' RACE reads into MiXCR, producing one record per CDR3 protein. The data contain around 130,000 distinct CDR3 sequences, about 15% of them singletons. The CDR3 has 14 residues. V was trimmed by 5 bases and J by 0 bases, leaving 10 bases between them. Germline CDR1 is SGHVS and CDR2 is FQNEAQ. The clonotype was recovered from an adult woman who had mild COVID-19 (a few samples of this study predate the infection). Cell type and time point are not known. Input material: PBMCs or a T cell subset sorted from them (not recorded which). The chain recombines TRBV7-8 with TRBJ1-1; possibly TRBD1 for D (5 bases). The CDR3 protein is CASSGGLLNTEAFF. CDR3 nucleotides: TGTGCCAGCAGCGGGGGACTTTTGAACACTGAAGCTTTCTTT.